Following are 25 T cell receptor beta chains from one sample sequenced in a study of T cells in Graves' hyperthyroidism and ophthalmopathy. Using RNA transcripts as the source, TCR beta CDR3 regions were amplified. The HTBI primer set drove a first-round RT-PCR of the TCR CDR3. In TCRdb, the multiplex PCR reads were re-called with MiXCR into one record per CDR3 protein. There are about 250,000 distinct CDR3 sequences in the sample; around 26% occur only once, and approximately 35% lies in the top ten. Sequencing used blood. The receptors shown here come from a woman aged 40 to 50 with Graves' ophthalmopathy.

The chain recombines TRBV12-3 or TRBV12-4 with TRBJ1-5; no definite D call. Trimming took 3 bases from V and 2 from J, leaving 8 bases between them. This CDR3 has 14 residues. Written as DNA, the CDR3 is TGTGCCAGCAGTTTCGGGCAGGGCAATCAGCCCCAGCATTTT. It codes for CASSFGQGNQPQHF.

In DNA, the CDR3 is TGTGCCAGCAACTCAGGGGGTAGCGCTGAAGCTTTCTTT. It codes for CASNSGGSAEAFF. The rearrangement joins TRBV12-3 or TRBV12-4 to TRBJ1-1; the match to TRBD1 covers 7 bases. Trimming removed 7 bases from V and 6 bases from J; junction bases left unmatched: 8. CDR3 length: 13 residues.

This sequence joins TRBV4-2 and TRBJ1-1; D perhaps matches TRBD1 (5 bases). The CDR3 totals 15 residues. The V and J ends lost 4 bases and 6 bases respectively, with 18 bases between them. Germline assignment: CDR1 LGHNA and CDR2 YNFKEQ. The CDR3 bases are TGTGCCAGCAGCCCAGAATTTACAGGCGGCTCTGAAGCTTTCTTT. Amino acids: CASSPEFTGGSEAFF.

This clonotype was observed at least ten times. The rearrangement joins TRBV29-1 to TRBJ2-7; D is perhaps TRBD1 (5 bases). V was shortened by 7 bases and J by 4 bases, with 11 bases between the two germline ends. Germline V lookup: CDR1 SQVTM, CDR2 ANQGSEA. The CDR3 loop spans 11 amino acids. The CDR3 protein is CSATETYEQYF. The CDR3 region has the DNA TGCAGCGCGACAGAGACATACGAGCAGTACTTC.

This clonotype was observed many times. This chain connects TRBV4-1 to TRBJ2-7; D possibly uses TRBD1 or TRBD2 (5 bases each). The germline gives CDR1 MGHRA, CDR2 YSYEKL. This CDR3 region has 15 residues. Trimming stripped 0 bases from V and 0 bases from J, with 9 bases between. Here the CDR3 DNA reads TGCGCCAGCAGCCAAGATTGGGGGAGCTCCTACGAGCAGTACTTC. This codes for CASSQDWGSSYEQYF.

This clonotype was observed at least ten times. In DNA form, the CDR3 reads TGTGCCAGCAGTCCGAGAAGGGGGTCAGGGACCACCGGGGAGCTGTTTTTT. Residues: CASSPRRGSGTTGELFF. J is TRBJ2-2 and V is TRBV6-4; D perhaps matches TRBD1 (6 bases). Deletions cut 5 bases from V and 4 bases from J, with 20 bases between. CDR1 is MRHNA, CDR2 SNTAGT, per germline. The CDR3 contains 17 residues.

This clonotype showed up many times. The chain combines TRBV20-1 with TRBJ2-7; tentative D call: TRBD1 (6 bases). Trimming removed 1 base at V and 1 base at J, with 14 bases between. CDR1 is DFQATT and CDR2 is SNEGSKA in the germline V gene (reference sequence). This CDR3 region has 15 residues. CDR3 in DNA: TGCAGTGCTAGAGTGTCACAGGGCTGGTCCTACGAGCAGTACTTC. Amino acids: CSARVSQGWSYEQYF.

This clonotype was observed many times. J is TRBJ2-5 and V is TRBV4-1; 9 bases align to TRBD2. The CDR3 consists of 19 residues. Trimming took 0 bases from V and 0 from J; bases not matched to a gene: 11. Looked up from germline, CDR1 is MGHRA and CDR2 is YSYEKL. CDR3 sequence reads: CASSQDLETSGPYQETQYF. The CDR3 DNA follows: TGCGCCAGCAGCCAAGATCTAGAGACTAGCGGACCATACCAAGAGACCCAGTACTTC.

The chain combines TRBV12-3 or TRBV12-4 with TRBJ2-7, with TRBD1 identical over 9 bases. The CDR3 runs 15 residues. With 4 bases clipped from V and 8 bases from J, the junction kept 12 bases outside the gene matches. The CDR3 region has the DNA TGTGCCAGCAGTTCCTCCACAGGGGGCGTAAAGCAGCAGTACTTC. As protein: CASSSSTGGVKQQYF.

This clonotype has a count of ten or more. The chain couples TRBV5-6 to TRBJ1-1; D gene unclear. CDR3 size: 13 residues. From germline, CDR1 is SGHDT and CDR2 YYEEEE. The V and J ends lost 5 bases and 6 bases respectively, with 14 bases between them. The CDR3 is CASSFLGRPEAFF. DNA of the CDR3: TGTGCCAGCAGTTTTTTAGGTCGCCCTGAAGCTTTCTTT.

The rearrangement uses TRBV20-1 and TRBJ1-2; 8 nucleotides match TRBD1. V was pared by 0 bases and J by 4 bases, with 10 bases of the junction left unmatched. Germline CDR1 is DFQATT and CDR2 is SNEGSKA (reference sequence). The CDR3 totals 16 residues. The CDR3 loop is CSARDPAGGRIYGYTF. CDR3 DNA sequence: TGCAGTGCTAGAGATCCAGCAGGGGGCAGGATCTATGGCTACACCTTC.

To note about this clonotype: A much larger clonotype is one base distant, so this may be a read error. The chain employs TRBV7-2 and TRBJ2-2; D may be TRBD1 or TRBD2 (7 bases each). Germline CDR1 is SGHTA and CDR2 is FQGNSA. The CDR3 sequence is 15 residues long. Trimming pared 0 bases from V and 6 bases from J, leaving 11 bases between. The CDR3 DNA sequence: TGTGCCAGCAGCTTAGCCCAGGGGGGGGCCGGGGAGCTGTTTTTT. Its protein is CASSLAQGGAGELFF.

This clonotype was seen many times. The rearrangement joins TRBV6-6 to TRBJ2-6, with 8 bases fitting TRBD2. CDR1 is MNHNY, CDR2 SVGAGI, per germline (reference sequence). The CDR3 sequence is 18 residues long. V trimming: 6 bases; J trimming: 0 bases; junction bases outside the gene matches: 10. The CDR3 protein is CASRYSGEASSGANVLTF. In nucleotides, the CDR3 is TGTGCCAGCAGATATAGCGGGGAAGCCAGCTCTGGGGCCAACGTCCTGACTTTC.

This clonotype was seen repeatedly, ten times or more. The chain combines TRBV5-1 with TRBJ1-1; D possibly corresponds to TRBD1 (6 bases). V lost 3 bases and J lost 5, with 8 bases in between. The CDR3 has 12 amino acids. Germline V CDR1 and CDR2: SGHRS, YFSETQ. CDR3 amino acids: CASSSGQTEAFF. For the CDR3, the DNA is TGCGCCAGCAGCTCCGGACAGACTGAAGCTTTCTTT.

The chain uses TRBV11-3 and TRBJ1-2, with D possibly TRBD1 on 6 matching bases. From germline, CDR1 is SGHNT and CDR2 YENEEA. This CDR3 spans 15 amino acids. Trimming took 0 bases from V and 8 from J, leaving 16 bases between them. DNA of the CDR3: TGTGCCAGCAGCTTAGACGTCCGGGGGCTAGACGGCTACACCTTC. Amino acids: CASSLDVRGLDGYTF.

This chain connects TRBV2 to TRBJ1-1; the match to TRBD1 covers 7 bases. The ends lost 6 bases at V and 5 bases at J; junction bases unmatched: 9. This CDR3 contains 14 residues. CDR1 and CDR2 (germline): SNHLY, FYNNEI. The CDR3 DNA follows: TGTGCCAGCAGAGCAAGACAGGGAGGGACTGAAGCTTTCTTT. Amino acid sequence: CASRARQGGTEAFF.

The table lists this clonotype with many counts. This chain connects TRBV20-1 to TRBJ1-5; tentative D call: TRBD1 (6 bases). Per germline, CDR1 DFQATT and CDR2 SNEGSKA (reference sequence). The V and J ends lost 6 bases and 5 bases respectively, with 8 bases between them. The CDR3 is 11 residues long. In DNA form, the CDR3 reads TGCAGTGCAGGGGGGTATCAGCCCCAGCATTTT. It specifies CSAGGYQPQHF.

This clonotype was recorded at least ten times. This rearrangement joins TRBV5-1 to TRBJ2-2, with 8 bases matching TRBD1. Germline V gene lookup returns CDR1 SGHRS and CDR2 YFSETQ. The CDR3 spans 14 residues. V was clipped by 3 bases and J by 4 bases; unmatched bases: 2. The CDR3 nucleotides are TGCGCCAGCAGCTCAGGGGGCAGCACCGGGGAGCTGTTTTTT. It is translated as CASSSGGSTGELFF.

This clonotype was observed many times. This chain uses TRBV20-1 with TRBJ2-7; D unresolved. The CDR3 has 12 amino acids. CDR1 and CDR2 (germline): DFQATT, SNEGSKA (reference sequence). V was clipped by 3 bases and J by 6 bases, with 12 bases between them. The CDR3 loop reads CSASETPREQYF. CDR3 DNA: TGCAGTGCTAGTGAAACCCCCCGCGAGCAGTACTTC.

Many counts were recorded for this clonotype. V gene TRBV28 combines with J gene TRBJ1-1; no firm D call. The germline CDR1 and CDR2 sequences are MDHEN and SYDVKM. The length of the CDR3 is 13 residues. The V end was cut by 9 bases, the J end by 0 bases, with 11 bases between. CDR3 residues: CASHRKMNTEAFF. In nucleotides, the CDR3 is TGTGCCAGTCACAGAAAAATGAACACTGAAGCTTTCTTT.

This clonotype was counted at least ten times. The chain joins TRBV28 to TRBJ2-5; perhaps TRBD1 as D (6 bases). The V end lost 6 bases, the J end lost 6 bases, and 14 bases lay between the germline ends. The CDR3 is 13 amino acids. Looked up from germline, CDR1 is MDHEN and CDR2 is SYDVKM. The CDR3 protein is CASSLLQGQTQYF. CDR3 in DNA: TGTGCCAGCAGCCTACTACAGGGCCAGACCCAGTACTTC.

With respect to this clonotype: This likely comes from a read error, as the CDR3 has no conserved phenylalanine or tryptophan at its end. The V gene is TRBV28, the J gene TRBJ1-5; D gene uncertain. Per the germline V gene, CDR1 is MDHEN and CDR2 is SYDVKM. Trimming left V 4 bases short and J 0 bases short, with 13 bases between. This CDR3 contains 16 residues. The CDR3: CASSSVTTSSNQPQHI. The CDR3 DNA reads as TGTGCCAGCAGTTCGGTAACGACGAGTAGCAATCAGCCCCAGCATATT.

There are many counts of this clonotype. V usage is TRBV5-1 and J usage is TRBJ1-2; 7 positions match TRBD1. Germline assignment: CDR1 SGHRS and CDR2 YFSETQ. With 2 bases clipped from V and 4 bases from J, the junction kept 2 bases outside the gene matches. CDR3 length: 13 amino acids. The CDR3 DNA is TGCGCCAGCAGCTTTTCAGGGGGCTATGGCTACACCTTC. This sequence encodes CASSFSGGYGYTF.

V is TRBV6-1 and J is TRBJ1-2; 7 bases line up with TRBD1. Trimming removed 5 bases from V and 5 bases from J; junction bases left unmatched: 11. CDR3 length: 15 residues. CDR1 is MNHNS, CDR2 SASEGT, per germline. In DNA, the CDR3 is TGTGCCAGCAGTCCCCTACAGGGGTCTAGTTATGGCTACACCTTC. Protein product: CASSPLQGSSYGYTF.

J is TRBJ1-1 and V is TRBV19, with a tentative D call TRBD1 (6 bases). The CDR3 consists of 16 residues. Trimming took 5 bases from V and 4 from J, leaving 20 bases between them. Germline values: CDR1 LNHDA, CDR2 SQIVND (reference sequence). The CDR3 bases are TGTGCCAGTAGTCCAGAGGGGGGTCCCCGGGGCACTGAAGCTTTCTTT. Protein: CASSPEGGPRGTEAFF.